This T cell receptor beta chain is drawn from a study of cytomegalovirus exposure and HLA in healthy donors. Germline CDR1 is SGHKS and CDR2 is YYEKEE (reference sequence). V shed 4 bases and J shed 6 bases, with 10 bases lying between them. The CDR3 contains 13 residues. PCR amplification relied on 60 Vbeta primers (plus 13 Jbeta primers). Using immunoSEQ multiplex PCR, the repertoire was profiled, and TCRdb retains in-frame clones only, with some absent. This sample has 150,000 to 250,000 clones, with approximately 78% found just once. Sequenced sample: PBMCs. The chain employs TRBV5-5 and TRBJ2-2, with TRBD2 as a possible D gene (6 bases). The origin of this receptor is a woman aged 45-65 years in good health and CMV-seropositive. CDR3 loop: CASSRGSAGELFF. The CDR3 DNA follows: TGTGCCAGCAGCCGGGGGTCTGCCGGGGAGCTGTTTTTT.